This T cell receptor beta chain came from a study of T cell changes during pregnancy in multiple sclerosis. The method was immunoSEQ multiplex PCR; TCRdb's version includes in-frame clones alone and lacks a portion of them. Among over 50,000 clones, approximately 89% were seen once, and the ten largest hold roughly 1.4%. This clone was seen once. This TCR was sampled from a female donor in good health, enrolled as a control in a pregnancy study. This specimen consisted of peripheral blood, obtained in the third trimester of pregnancy.

Here the CDR3 DNA reads TGCAGCGTTGGACAGAAGAGCTCCTACAATGAGCAGTTCTTC. It translates to CSVGQKSSYNEQFF. This chain uses TRBV29-1 with TRBJ2-1, with a possible D match to TRBD1 (5 bases). The CDR3 is 14 amino acids. Germline CDR1 SQVTM, CDR2 ANQGSEA. The V and J ends lost 4 bases and 0 bases respectively, with 10 bases between them.